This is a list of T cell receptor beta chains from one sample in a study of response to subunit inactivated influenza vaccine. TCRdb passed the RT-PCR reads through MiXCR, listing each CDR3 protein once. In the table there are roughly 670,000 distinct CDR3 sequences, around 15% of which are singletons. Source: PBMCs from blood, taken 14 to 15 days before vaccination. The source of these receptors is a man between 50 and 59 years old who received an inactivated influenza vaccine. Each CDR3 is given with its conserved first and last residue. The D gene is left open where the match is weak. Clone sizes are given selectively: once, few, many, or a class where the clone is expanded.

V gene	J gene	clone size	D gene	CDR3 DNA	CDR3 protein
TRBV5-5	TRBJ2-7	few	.	TGTGCCAGCAGCCTTACAGGGAACCCGCCCAACGAGCAGTACTTC	CASSLTGNPPNEQYF
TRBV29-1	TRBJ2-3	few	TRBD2	TGCAGCGCCCACCAGACTAGCGGTGATACGCAGTATTTT	CSAHQTSGDTQYF
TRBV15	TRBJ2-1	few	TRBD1	TGTGCCACCAGCAGACAACTTACAGGGGCCAGCAATGAGCAGTTCTTC	CATSRQLTGASNEQFF
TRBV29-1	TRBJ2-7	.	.	TGCAGCGTTGGAATTCGATACGAGCAGTACTTC	CSVGIRYEQYF
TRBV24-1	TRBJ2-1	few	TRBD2	TGTGCCACCTCACTAGCGGGGGACTGGTCCTACAATGAGCAGTTCTTC	CATSLAGDWSYNEQFF
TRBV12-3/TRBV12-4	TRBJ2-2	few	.	TGTGCCAGCAGTTTAGTACGGCCTACCGGGGAGCTGTTTTTT	CASSLVRPTGELFF
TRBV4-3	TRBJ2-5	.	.	TGCGCCAGCAGCCAATCCCTTCCCCAGCAAGAGACCCAGTACTTC	CASSQSLPQQETQYF
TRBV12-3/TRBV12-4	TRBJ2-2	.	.	TGTGCCAGCAGTTTAGCCGCAGGGTGGGCCGGGGAGCTGTTTTTT	CASSLAAGWAGELFF
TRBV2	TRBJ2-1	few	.	TGTGCCAGAACCAGGGGAGGCGAGCAGTTCTTC	CARTRGGEQFF
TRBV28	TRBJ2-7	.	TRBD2	TGTGCCAGCAGAGAGACTAGCGGGAGGTACGAGCAGTACTTC	CASRETSGRYEQYF
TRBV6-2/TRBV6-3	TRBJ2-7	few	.	TGTGCCAGCAGTTACGTAGCGGCCATCTCCTACGAGCAGTACTTC	CASSYVAAISYEQYF
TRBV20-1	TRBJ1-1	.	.	TGCAGTGCTAGTATAGCAGGGGCACCAAGGACTGAAGCTTTCTTT	CSASIAGAPRTEAFF
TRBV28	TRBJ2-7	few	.	TGTGCCAGCAGTTTAGGCGGATCCGCTACGAAGCAGTACTTC	CASSLGGSATKQYF
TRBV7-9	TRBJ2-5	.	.	TGTGCCAGCAGCTTATCACGCGAACCTAAAGAGACCCAGTACTTC	CASSLSREPKETQYF
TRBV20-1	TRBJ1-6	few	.	TGCAGTGCTAGAGAGGCTAAACCCCTCCACTTT	CSAREAKPLHF
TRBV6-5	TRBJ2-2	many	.	TGTGCCAGCAGTTTGTCTAACCGAGGGGAGCTGTTTTTT	CASSLSNRGELFF
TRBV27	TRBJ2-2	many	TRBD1	TGTGCCAGCAGGCTACAGGGGTCCGGGGAGCTGTTTTTT	CASRLQGSGELFF
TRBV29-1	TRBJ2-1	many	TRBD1	TGCAGCGTTGAATTGGGTGACAGGGTCGATGAGCAGTTCTTC	CSVELGDRVDEQFF
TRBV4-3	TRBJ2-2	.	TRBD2	TGCGCCAGCAGCCAAGATAGCGGGGCCACCGGGGAGCTGTTTTTT	CASSQDSGATGELFF
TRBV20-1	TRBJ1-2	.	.	TGCAGTGCTAGAGATAGCCGACGGGGAACTTATGGCTACACCTTC	CSARDSRRGTYGYTF
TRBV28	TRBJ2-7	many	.	TGTGCCAGTCGAGACTCTTTCTACGAGCAGTACTTC	CASRDSFYEQYF
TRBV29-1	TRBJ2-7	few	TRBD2	TGCAGCGTTGAAGCACAGACTAGCGGGAGGATCGAGCAGTACTTC	CSVEAQTSGRIEQYF
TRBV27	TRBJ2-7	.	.	TGTGCCAGCAGTCCGACAATTAGGCCCTACGAGCAGTACTTC	CASSPTIRPYEQYF
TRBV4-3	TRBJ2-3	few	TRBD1	TGCGCCAGCAGCCCCCGGACAGGGGGTAAGTCAGATACGCAGTATTTT	CASSPRTGGKSDTQYF
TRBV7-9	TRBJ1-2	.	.	TGTGCCAGCAGCTTGGATGACAGTCCCGGCTATGGCTACACCTTC	CASSLDDSPGYGYTF
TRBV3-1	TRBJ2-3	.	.	TGTGCCAGCAGCCAAGTCAGGGAGGAGGATACGCAGTATTTT	CASSQVREEDTQYF
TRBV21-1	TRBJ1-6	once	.	TGTGCCAGCAGCAAAGGCAGGGATTCTAATTCACCCCTCCACTTT	CASSKGRDSNSPLHF
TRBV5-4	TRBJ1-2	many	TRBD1	TGTGCCAGCAGCTTGGCCCAGGGGGCTCTCGACTACACCTTC	CASSLAQGALDYTF
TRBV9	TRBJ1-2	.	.	TGTGCCAGCAGCGTGAACCCAAACGGGCAGGGAAGTGGCTACACCTTC	CASSVNPNGQGSGYTF
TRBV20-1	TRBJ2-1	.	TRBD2	TGCAGTGCTAGAGACTTAAGGGCGGGAGGGCCCATCAATGAGCAGTTCTTC	CSARDLRAGGPINEQFF
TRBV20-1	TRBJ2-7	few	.	TGCAGTGCCCTGGGGCCAGGTCGGCGGGAGCAGTACTTC	CSALGPGRREQYF
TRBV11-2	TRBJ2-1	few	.	TGTGCCAGCAGCTTTACGGGGGTAAATGAGCAGTTCTTC	CASSFTGVNEQFF
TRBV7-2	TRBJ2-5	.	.	TGTGCCAGCAGCTTATTCTCCATGGCACAAGAGACCCAGTACTTC	CASSLFSMAQETQYF
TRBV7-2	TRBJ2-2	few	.	TGTGCCAGCAGCCGGGGACCACCCAACACCGGGGAGCTGTTTTTT	CASSRGPPNTGELFF
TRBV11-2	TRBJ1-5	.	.	TGTGCCAGCAGCTTAACGTGGGGGAACAATCAGCCCCAGCATTTT	CASSLTWGNNQPQHF
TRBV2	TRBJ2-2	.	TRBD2	TGTGCCAGCACTCGACTAGCGGGGAACACCGGGGAGCTGTTTTTT	CASTRLAGNTGELFF
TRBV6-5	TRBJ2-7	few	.	TGTGCCAGCAGTTTGGACTATCGATCCTACGAGCAGTACTTC	CASSLDYRSYEQYF
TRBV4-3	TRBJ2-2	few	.	TGCGCCAGCAGCCAAGATCCCTTCGGCACCGGGGAGCTGTTTTTT	CASSQDPFGTGELFF
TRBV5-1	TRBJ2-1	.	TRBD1	TGCGCCAGCAGCTCCAGACAGGGGTCGGGGTGGAATGAGCAGTTCTTC	CASSSRQGSGWNEQFF
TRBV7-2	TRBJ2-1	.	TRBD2	TGTGCCAGCAGCTCGGGACTAATCGCCGATGAGCAGTTCTTC	CASSSGLIADEQFF
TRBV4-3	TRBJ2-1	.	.	TGCGCCAGCAGCCCGCAGGCTAGCGCCATAAACAATGAGCAGTTCTTC	CASSPQASAINNEQFF
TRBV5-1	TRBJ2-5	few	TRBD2	TGCGCCAGCAGTATAGCGGGAGGACCCCAAGAGACCCAGTACTTC	CASSIAGGPQETQYF
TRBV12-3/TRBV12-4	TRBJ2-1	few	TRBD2	TGTGCCAGCAGTCAACAGTCTCGGGGGGATGAGCAGTTCTTC	CASSQQSRGDEQFF
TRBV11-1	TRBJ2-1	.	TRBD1	TGTGCCAGCAGCCGATTTTCCGGGACAGGGGCCCTCTACAATGAGCAGTTCTTC	CASSRFSGTGALYNEQFF
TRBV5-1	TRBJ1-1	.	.	TGCGCCAGCAGCTTGGAAGGTACCGGCCGGGGAACTGAAGCTTTCTTT	CASSLEGTGRGTEAFF
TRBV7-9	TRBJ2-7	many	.	TGTGCCAGCCAAGAAGGGGACGAGCAGTACTTC	CASQEGDEQYF
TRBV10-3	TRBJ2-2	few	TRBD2	TGTGCCATCAGTGAGTCGTTTACGGGAGGAGGAATTGCCGGGGAGCTGTTTTTT	CAISESFTGGGIAGELFF
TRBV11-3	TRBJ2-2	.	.	TGTGCCAGCACCCTTGATGGCGGGGAGCTGTTTTTT	CASTLDGGELFF
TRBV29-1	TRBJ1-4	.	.	TGCAGCGTTGTTGGCGATAGGGAAAAACTGTTTTTT	CSVVGDREKLFF
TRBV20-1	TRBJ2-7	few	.	TGCAGTGCTAGAGGACTACTAGGCGAGCAGTACTTC	CSARGLLGEQYF
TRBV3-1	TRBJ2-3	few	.	TGTGCCAGCGGGAAGCTAGATACGCAGTATTTT	CASGKLDTQYF
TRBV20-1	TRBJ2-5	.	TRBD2	TGCAGTGCTAGAGATCTGAGGGTAGCGGGGCAAGAGACCCAGTACTTC	CSARDLRVAGQETQYF
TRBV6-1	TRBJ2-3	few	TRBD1	TGTGCCAGCAGTGACAGGGGGCTGACAGATACGCAGTATTTT	CASSDRGLTDTQYF
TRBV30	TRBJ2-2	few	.	TGTGCCTGGAGTGGACTCGTTTCCGGGGAGCTGTTTTTT	CAWSGLVSGELFF
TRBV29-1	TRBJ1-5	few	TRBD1	TGCAGCGTTGGACAGGGAGAGCAGCCCCAGCATTTT	CSVGQGEQPQHF
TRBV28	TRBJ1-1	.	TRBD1	TGTGCCAGCAGTCGTACGACAGGGCCAGAGAACACTGAAGCTTTCTTT	CASSRTTGPENTEAFF
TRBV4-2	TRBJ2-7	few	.	TGTGCCAGCAGCCAAGGAAGCGGCTACGAGCAGTACTTC	CASSQGSGYEQYF
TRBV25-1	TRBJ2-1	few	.	TGTGCCAGCGTCCACCCACCCGGGACCAGCCATGAGCAGTTCTTC	CASVHPPGTSHEQFF
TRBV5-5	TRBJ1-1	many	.	TGTGCCAGCAGCTTGGATTGGGGGAAGGACACTGAAGCTTTCTTT	CASSLDWGKDTEAFF
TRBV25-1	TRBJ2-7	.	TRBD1	TGTGCCAGCAGGGCCCTGGGACAGGGCAAGGACGAGCAGTACTTC	CASRALGQGKDEQYF